This T cell receptor (beta chain) was observed in a study of blood T cell repertoires in COVID-19. This CDR3 comprises 18 residues. The V gene end was trimmed by 0 bases and the J gene end by 2 bases; junction bases not matched to a gene: 5. Germline CDR1 LNHNV, CDR2 YYDKDF (reference sequence). Repertoires were generated with immunoSEQ multiplex PCR, while TCRdb's copy carries only in-frame clones and drops some. The sample contains approximately 240,000 clones, 85% to 95% of which appear only once. The receptor was isolated from a young woman who had recovered from COVID-19. V and J are TRBV15 and TRBJ2-3; 13 bases line up with TRBD2. What was sequenced was PBMCs or T cells enriched from blood (not recorded which). The CDR3 loop is CATSRELAGGPNTDTQYF. As DNA, the CDR3 is TGTGCCACCAGCAGAGAACTAGCGGGGGGGCCGAACACAGATACGCAGTATTTT.